This record looks at one T cell receptor beta chain sequence and its context. The germline gives CDR1 SGHNT, CDR2 YYREEE (reference sequence). V lost 4 bases and J lost 5; bases outside the gene matches: 6. The CDR3 loop spans 16 amino acids. The data were obtained in a study of blood T cell repertoires in COVID-19. On the study more broadly: The United States, Italy and Spain supplied acute and convalescent COVID-19 samples. In each case, the material was cDNA or gDNA derived from T cells, B-cell-depleted T cells, or PBMCs.

Original analysis: For nucleated cells, counts were estimated from reference gene primer amplification. Here immunoSEQ multiplex PCR was the method, and the copy in TCRdb shows in-frame clones only, minus some. D and trimming come from the DNA, and the V and J calls and clone size come from that table. Here the sample spans about 190,000 clones, over 80% being singletons. J is TRBJ2-1 and V is TRBV5-4, with 13 bases fitting TRBD2. Sequences were obtained from peripheral blood. The TCR comes from a woman younger than 45 with acute or convalescent COVID-19. CDR3 coding DNA: TGTGCCAGCAGCCGTGCAGGGACTAGCGGGGACAATGAGCAGTTCTTC. Residues: CASSRAGTSGDNEQFF.